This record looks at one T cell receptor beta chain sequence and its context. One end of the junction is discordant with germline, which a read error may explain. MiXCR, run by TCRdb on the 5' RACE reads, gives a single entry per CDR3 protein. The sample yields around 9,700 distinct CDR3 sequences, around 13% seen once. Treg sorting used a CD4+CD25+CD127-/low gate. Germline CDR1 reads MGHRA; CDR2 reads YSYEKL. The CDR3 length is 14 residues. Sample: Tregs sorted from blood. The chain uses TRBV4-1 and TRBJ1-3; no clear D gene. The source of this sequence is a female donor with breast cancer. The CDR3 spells CTSSHRVAGNTIYF. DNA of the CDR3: TGCACCAGCAGCCACAGAGTCGCTGGAAACACCATATATTTT.